The 4 T cell receptor beta chains in this list originate from one sample, sequenced in a study of blood T cell repertoires in COVID-19. Sequencing used immunoSEQ multiplex PCR; TCRdb keeps in-frame clones, though not all of them. The sample shows some 390,000 clones, over 75% of them seen only once. Specimen: peripheral blood. These receptor sequences come from a woman in her thirties or forties with COVID-19, enrolled during active disease.

The chain uses TRBV6-5 and TRBJ1-4; 8 bases map to TRBD1. V lost 6 bases, J lost 4 bases, and 4 bases stayed unmatched. The CDR3 consists of 14 residues. CDR1 MNHEY and CDR2 SVGAGI come from the germline V gene. CDR3 loop: CASSHRGSNEKLFF. As DNA, the CDR3 is TGTGCCAGCAGCCACAGGGGGAGTAATGAAAAACTGTTTTTT.

The chain carries TRBV7-8 and TRBJ1-4, with 7 bases matching TRBD1. Germline V gene sequence: CDR1 SGHVS, CDR2 FQNEAQ. V lost 5 bases, J lost 8 bases, and 11 bases stayed unmatched. This CDR3 contains 15 residues. The CDR3: CASSPPGGWEEKLFF. CDR3 DNA: TGTGCCAGCAGCCCGCCAGGGGGTTGGGAGGAAAAACTGTTTTTT.

This clone occurred a few times. This chain links TRBV5-1 with TRBJ1-2; 12 nucleotides line up with TRBD1. J was trimmed by 8 bases and V by 4 bases; bases with no gene match: 9. This CDR3 is built from 15 residues. CDR1 SGHRS and CDR2 YFSETQ come from the germline V gene. The CDR3: CASSDRDRGHEGYTF. CDR3 in DNA: TGCGCCAGCAGCGACCGGGACAGGGGGCATGAAGGCTACACCTTC.

The chain employs TRBV6-5 and TRBJ1-6, with 9 bases fitting TRBD1. CDR3 size: 13 residues. Germline assignment: CDR1 MNHEY and CDR2 SVGAGI. With 7 bases clipped from V and 9 bases from J, the junction kept 4 bases outside the gene matches. The CDR3 bases are TGTGCCAGCAAACAGGGGGCCGGTTCACCCCTCCACTTT. Amino acid sequence: CASKQGAGSPLHF.